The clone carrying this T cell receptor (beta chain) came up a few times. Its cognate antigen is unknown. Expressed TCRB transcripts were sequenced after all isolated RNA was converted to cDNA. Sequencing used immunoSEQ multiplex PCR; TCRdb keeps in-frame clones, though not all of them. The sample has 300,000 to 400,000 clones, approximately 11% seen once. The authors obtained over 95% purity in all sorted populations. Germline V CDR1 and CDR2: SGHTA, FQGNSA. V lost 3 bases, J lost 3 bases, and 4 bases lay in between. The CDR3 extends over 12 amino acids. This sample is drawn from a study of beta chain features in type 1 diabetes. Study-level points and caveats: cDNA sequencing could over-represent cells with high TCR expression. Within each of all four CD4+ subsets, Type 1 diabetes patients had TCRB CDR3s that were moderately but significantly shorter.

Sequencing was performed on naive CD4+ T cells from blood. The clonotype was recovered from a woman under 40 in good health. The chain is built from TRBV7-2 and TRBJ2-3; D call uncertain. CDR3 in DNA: TGTGCCAGCAGCTTTTCGACAGATACGCAGTATTTT. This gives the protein CASSFSTDTQYF.